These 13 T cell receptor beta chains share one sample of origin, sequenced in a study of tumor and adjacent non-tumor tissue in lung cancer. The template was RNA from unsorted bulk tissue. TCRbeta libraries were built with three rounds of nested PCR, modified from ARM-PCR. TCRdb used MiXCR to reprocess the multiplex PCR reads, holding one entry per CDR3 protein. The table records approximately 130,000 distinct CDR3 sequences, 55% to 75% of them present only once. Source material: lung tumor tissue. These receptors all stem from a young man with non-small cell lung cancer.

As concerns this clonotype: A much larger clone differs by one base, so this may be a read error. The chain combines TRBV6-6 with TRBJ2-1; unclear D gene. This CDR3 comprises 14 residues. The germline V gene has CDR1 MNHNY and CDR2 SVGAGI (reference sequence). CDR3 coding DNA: TGTGCCCGCAGTGTCGGGCGAAACTACAATGAGCAGTTCTTC. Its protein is CARSVGRNYNEQFF.

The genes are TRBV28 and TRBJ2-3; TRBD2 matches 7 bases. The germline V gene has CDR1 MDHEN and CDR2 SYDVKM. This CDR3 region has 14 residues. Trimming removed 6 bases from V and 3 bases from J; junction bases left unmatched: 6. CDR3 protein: CASSYLAATDTQYF. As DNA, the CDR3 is TGTGCCAGCAGCTATCTAGCGGCTACAGATACGCAGTATTTT.

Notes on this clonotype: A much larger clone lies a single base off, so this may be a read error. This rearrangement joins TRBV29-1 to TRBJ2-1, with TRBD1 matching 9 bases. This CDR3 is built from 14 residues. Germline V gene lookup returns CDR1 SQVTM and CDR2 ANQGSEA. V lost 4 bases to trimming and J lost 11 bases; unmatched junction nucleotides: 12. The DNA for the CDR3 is TGCAGCGTTGCATCACAGGGGGCGCGAAATCAGCAGTTCTTC. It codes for CSVASQGARNQQFF.

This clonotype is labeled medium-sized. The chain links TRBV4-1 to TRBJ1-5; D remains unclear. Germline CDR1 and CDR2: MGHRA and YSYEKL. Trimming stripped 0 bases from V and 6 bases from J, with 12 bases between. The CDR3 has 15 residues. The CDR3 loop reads CASSQEPKEGQPQHF. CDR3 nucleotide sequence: TGCGCCAGCAGCCAAGAGCCCAAAGAAGGTCAGCCCCAGCATTTT.

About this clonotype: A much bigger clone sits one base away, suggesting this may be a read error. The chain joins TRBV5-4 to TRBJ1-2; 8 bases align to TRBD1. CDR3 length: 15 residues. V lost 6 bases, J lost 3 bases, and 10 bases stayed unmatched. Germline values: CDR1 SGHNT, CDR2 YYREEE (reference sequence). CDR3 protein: CASTILGQGDYGYTF. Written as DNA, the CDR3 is TGTGCCAGCACAATACTCGGACAGGGTGACTATGGCTACACCTTC.

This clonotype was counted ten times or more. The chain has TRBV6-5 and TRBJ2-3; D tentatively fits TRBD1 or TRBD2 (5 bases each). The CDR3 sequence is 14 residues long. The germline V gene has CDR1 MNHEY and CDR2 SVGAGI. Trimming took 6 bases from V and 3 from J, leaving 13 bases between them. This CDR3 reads CASRTPGPTDTQYF. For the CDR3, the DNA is TGTGCCAGCAGGACCCCGGGGCCGACAGATACGCAGTATTTT.

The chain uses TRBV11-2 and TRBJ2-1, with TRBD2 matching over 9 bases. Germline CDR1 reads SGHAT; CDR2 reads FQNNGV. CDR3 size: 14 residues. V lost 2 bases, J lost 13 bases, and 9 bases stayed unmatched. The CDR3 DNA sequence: TGTGCCAGCAGCTTAATCCTAGCGGGGATTGATCAGTTCTTC. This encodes CASSLILAGIDQFF.

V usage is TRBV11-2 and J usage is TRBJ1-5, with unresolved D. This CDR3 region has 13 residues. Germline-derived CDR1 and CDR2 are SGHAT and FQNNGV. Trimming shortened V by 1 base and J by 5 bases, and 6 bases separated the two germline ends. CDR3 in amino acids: CASSLGIDQPQHF. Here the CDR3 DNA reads TGTGCCAGCAGCTTAGGGATAGATCAGCCCCAGCATTTT.

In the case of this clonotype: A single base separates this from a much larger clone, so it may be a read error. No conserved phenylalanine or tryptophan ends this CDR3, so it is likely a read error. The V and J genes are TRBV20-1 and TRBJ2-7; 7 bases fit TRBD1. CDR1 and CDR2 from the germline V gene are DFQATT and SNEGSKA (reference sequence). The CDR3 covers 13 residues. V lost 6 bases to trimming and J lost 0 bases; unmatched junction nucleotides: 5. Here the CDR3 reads CSAKGQNSYEQYL. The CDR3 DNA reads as TGCAGTGCCAAGGGACAGAACTCCTACGAGCAGTACTTA.

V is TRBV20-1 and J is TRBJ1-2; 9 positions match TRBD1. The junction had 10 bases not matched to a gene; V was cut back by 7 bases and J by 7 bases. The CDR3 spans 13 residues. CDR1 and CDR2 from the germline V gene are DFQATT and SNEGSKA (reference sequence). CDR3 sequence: CSVGDRVGLGYTF. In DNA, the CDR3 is TGCAGTGTTGGGGACAGGGTCGGTCTTGGCTACACCTTC.

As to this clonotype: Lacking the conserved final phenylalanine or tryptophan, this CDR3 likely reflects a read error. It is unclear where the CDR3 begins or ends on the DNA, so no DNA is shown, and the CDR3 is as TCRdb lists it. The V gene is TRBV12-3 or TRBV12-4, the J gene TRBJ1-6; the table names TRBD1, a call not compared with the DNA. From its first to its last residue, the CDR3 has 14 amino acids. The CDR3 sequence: CASSLLQGETPLHL.

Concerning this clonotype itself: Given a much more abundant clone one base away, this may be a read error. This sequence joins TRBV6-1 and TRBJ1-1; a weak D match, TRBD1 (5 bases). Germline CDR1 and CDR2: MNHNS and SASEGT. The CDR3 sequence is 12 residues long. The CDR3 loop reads CDSSEDRSEAFF. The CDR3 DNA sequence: TGTGACAGCAGTGAAGACAGATCTGAAGCTTTCTTT.

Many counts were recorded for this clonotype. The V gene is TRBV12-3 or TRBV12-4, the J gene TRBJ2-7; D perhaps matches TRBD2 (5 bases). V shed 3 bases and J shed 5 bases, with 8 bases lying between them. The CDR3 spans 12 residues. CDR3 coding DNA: TGTGCCAGCAGTTTTTTGGAGGACGAGCAGTACTTC. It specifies CASSFLEDEQYF.